The present T cell receptor beta chain was sequenced within a study of siplizumab effects on memory and regulatory T cells. Sequencing used immunoSEQ multiplex PCR; TCRdb keeps in-frame clones, though not all of them. Altogether more than 95,000 clones are present, over 85% being singletons, with the ten largest covering about 0.62%. Germline-derived CDR1 and CDR2 are LNHDA and SQIVND (reference sequence). With V trimmed by 7 bases and J by 6 bases, 6 bases remained unmatched. The CDR3 extends over 14 amino acids. Broader study findings: Unstimulated subsets contained matches for only a minor fraction of alloreactive clones. Reactions containing siplizumab showed mappable alloreactive CD4+ clones averaging about 66% Treg-derived, versus 26.9% in controls.

As to this clone: What it binds is unknown.

This sequence joins TRBV19 and TRBJ2-2, with 9 bases lining up with TRBD2. Sequencing input: Tregs sorted from blood. The sequence was obtained from a human donor in good health. The CDR3, as DNA: TGTGCCAGTAAGGTGCGGGAGGGCTCCGGGGAGCTGTTTTTT. Encoded protein: CASKVREGSGELFF.